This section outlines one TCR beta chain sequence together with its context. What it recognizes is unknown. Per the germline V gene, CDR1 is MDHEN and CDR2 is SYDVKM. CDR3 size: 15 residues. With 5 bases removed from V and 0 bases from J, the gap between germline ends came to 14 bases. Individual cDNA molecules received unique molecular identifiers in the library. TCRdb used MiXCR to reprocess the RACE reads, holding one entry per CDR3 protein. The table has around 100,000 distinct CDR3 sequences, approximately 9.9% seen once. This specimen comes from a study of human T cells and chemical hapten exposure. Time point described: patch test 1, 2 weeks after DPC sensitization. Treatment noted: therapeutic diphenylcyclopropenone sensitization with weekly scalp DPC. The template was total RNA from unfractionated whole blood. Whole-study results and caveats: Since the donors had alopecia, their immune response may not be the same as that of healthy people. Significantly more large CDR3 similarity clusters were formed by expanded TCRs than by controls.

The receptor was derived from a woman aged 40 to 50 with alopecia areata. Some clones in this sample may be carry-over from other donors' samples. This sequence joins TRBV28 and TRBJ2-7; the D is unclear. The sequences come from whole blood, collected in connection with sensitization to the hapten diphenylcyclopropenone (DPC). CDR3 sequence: CASSPTKVTSYEQYF. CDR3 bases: TGTGCCAGCAGTCCCACTAAGGTTACCTCCTACGAGCAGTACTTC.